Listed below are T cell receptor beta chains from one sample, sequenced in a study of PD-L1 blockade in urothelial cancer. Assay: immunoSEQ multiplex PCR; the TCRdb copy retains only in-frame clones and omits some. The sample records tens of thousands of clones, 75% to 85% being singletons. Material: PBMCs, obtained around atezolizumab (anti-PD-L1) treatment. The receptors here all came from a man between 65 and 85 years old with urothelial cancer. Each CDR3 is given with its conserved first and last residue. A D gene is named only where the DNA matches it firmly. Expanded clones get a size class; other rows say once, few or many, or leave the size out.

TRBJ1-2,-,16,once,TRBV4-2,CASSQPRERGFYGYTF,TGTGCCAGCAGCCAACCCCGGGAGCGTGGCTTCTATGGCTACACCTTC
TRBJ1-1,-,15,-,TRBV6-5,CASSYSAGRGTEAFF,TGTGCCAGCAGTTACTCCGCAGGGAGGGGCACTGAAGCTTTCTTT
TRBJ2-7,-,17,-,TRBV7-2,CASSPGWGDPSRHEQYF,TGTGCCAGCAGCCCCGGGTGGGGGGACCCCTCCCGCCACGAGCAGTACTTC
TRBJ2-3,TRBD1,15,-,TRBV6-4,CASSPGTGDPDTQYF,TGTGCCAGCAGCCCCGGGACAGGGGACCCAGATACGCAGTATTTT
TRBJ1-2,TRBD1,15,-,TRBV25-1,CASSESHGDRGGYTF,TGTGCCAGCAGTGAATCCCATGGGGACAGGGGTGGCTACACCTTC
TRBJ1-4,TRBD1,18,-,TRBV4-1,CASSQDGQGARTNEKLFF,TGCGCCAGCAGCCAAGACGGACAGGGGGCGCGAACTAATGAAAAACTGTTTTTT
TRBJ1-3,-,15,-,TRBV6-5,CASTSHQNTGNTIYF,TGTGCCAGCACTTCACATCAGAATACTGGAAACACCATATATTTT
TRBJ2-5,-,15,-,TRBV9,CASSALGGAGETQYF,TGTGCCAGCAGCGCCCTGGGGGGGGCCGGGGAGACCCAGTACTTC
TRBJ2-3,-,14,once,TRBV18,CASSPRADTDTQYF,TGTGCCAGCTCACCACGGGCAGACACAGATACGCAGTATTTT
TRBJ1-1,-,14,-,TRBV7-9,CASSPLDSGTEAFF,TGTGCCAGCAGCCCCTTGGACTCGGGCACTGAAGCTTTCTTT
TRBJ1-1,-,13,-,TRBV5-1,CASSLDTSTEAFF,TGCGCCAGCAGCTTGGACACCAGCACTGAAGCTTTCTTT
TRBJ1-2,-,14,-,TRBV7-9,CASSSEGEWDGYTF,TGTGCCAGCAGTTCCGAGGGAGAGTGGGATGGCTACACCTTC
TRBJ1-1,-,15,-,TRBV6-5,CASSYARGVNTEAFF,TGTGCCAGCAGTTACGCCCGGGGAGTGAACACTGAAGCTTTCTTT
TRBJ1-3,-,15,-,TRBV7-9,CASSLVSGTGNTIYF,TGTGCCAGCAGCTTAGTATCGGGGACTGGAAACACCATATATTTT
TRBJ1-1,TRBD1,14,-,TRBV7-9,CASSRGTGGTEAFF,TGTGCCAGCAGCCGGGGGACAGGGGGGACTGAAGCTTTCTTT
TRBJ2-4,TRBD2,16,-,TRBV5-1,CASSLGGTSGSNIQYF,TGCGCCAGCAGCTTGGGGGGGACTAGCGGGAGTAACATTCAGTACTTC
TRBJ1-2,TRBD1,13,-,TRBV2,CATATGTGYGYTF,TGTGCCACCGCGACAGGGACTGGCTATGGCTACACCTTC
TRBJ2-1,-,15,-,TRBV5-1,CASSLSPSMGNEQFF,TGCGCCAGCAGCTTGTCGCCTAGCATGGGCAATGAGCAGTTCTTC
TRBJ2-3,-,13,-,TRBV18,CASGRTNTDTQYF,TGTGCCAGCGGGCGGACTAACACAGATACGCAGTATTTT
TRBJ1-4,TRBD1,14,once,TRBV14,CASSPTGVGEKLFF,TGTGCCAGCAGCCCCACAGGGGTTGGCGAAAAACTGTTTTTT
TRBJ2-3,TRBD2,16,-,TRBV13,CASSLGRREIADTQYF,TGTGCCAGCAGCTTAGGAAGGCGGGAGATCGCAGATACGCAGTATTTT
TRBJ2-2,TRBD1,14,once,TRBV7-9,CASQDRGNTGELFF,TGTGCCAGCCAGGACAGGGGGAACACCGGGGAGCTGTTTTTT
TRBJ2-7,-,14,-,TRBV5-6,CASSLGGELYEQYF,TGTGCCAGCAGCCTAGGGGGAGAGCTCTACGAGCAGTACTTC
TRBJ1-4,TRBD1,18,-,TRBV4-2,CASSQTPGQVATNEKLFF,TGTGCCAGCAGCCAAACCCCGGGACAGGTCGCAACTAATGAAAAACTGTTTTTT
TRBJ2-3,TRBD2,18,-,TRBV28,CASSFSIAGGGGTDTQYF,TGTGCCAGCAGTTTTTCGATAGCGGGAGGGGGGGGCACAGATACGCAGTATTTT
TRBJ2-7,TRBD1,13,-,TRBV19,CASSWDRGYEQYF,TGTGCCAGTAGCTGGGACAGGGGATACGAGCAGTACTTC
TRBJ2-6,-,19,-,TRBV10-2,CASSVVAPQGLSGANVLTF,TGCGCCAGCAGTGTGGTTGCCCCTCAGGGCCTCTCTGGGGCCAACGTCCTGACTTTC
TRBJ1-5,-,14,-,TRBV12-5,CASGLGPSGQPQHF,TGTGCTAGTGGTTTGGGACCGTCCGGGCAGCCCCAGCATTTT
TRBJ1-1,-,17,-,TRBV7-9,CASSLGNLGQKNTEAFF,TGTGCCAGCAGCTTAGGAAACCTAGGACAAAAGAACACTGAAGCTTTCTTT
TRBJ2-3,TRBD2,15,-,TRBV6-1,CASNLAGLSTDTQYF,TGTGCCAGCAACCTAGCGGGCCTTAGCACAGATACGCAGTATTTT
TRBJ1-5,-,15,-,TRBV19,CASKEWGRGNQPQHF,TGTGCCAGTAAAGAATGGGGGCGCGGGAATCAGCCCCAGCATTTT